A single T cell receptor (beta chain) is shown here with its context. Trimming at V came to 4 bases and at J to 2 bases, leaving 8 bases not matched to a gene. The CDR3 is made up of 17 amino acids. The germline V gene encodes CDR1 SGHNT and CDR2 YYREEE (reference sequence). Per the study methods: Reference gene primers were amplified, and this amplification served to estimate nucleated cell counts. TCRdb's table, derived via immunoSEQ multiplex PCR, lists solely in-frame clones and lacks some. The DNA was the basis for D and trimming; V, J and clone size are from that table. The data show 200,000 to 250,000 clones, with 89% seen just once and under 7.5% held by the top ten. This entry comes from a study of blood T cell repertoires in COVID-19. Looking at the study overall: Sites in the United States, Italy and Spain provided acute and convalescent COVID-19 samples. T cells, B-cell-depleted T cells, or PBMCs provided the cDNA or gDNA that served as material.

Sequenced sample: peripheral blood. V gene TRBV5-4 combines with J gene TRBJ2-3, with 12 bases fitting TRBD2. This receptor was identified in a man aged 55 to 69 who had recovered from COVID-19. The CDR3 spells CASSVSLAGGYTDTQYF. The CDR3 DNA reads as TGTGCCAGCAGCGTCTCGCTAGCGGGAGGGTACACAGATACGCAGTATTTT.